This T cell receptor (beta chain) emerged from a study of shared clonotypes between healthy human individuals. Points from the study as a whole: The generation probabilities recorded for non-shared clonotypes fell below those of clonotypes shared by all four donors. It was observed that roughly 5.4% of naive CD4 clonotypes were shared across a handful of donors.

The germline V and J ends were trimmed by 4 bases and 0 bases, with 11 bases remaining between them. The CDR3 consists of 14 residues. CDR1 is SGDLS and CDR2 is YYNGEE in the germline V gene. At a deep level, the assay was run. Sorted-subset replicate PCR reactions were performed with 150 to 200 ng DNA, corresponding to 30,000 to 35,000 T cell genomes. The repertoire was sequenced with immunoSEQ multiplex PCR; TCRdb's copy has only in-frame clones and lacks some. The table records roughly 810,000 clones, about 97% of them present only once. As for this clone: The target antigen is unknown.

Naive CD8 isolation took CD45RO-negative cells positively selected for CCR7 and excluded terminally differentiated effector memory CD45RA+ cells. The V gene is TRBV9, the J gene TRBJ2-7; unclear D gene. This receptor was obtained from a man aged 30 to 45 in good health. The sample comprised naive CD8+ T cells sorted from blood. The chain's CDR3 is CASSPFGDSYEQYF. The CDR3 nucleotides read TGTGCCAGCAGCCCCTTTGGGGACTCCTACGAGCAGTACTTC.